The 10 T cell receptor beta chains in this list originate from one sample, sequenced in a study of brain T cells in children with intractable seizures. Produced via immunoSEQ multiplex PCR; TCRdb's table is partial and in-frame only. The table includes 110,000 or so clones, 94% detected once. Material: peripheral blood, obtained at surgery. These receptors came from a boy less than two years old with hemimegalencephaly and intractable seizures.

This sequence joins TRBV9 and TRBJ2-7; unclear D gene. V was trimmed by 0 bases and J by 6 bases, leaving 10 bases between them. CDR1 is SGDLS, CDR2 YYNGEE, per germline. The CDR3 runs 13 residues. The CDR3 nucleotides read TGTGCCAGCAGCGTAGCAGCCCCCTCCGAGCAGTACTTC. Its protein product is CASSVAAPSEQYF.

This clone has just one count. The chain couples TRBV11-1 to TRBJ2-1; 8 bases are shared with TRBD2. The J segment lost 8 bases and the V segment lost 5 bases, leaving 11 bases of the junction unmatched. The CDR3 contains 15 residues. Germline loops: CDR1 SGHAT, CDR2 FQDESV (reference sequence). CDR3 protein: CASSPGGGRRHEQFF. CDR3 nucleotide sequence: TGTGCCAGCAGCCCGGGGGGCGGGAGGAGGCATGAGCAGTTCTTC.

V gene TRBV30 combines with J gene TRBJ2-7; tentatively, D is TRBD1 (6 bases). CDR3 size: 11 residues. V shed 4 bases and J shed 10 bases, with 14 bases lying between them. The germline V gene encodes CDR1 GTSNPN and CDR2 SVGIG (reference sequence). The CDR3 spells CAWTGTPRQYF. The CDR3, as DNA: TGTGCCTGGACCGGGACACCTAGACAGTACTTC.

The rearrangement uses TRBV6-5 and TRBJ1-6; 7 bases are shared with TRBD1. The CDR3 sequence is 14 residues long. Trimming took 5 bases from V and 6 from J; bases not matched to a gene: 4. CDR1 and CDR2 from the germline V gene are MNHEY and SVGAGI. The CDR3 bases are TGTGCCAGCAGTCCCGACAGGGTTAATTCACCCCTCCACTTT. Its protein product is CASSPDRVNSPLHF.

The chain uses TRBV28 and TRBJ2-7; 7 bases line up with TRBD2. The germline gives CDR1 MDHEN, CDR2 SYDVKM. V was pared by 5 bases and J by 4 bases, with 11 bases of the junction left unmatched. This CDR3 region has 15 residues. The DNA for the CDR3 is TGTGCCAGCAGTCCAACGGGGAGGGCCGGGTACGAGCAGTACTTC. This sequence encodes CASSPTGRAGYEQYF.

The chain couples TRBV10-3 to TRBJ2-3; D is unresolved. Germline CDR1 and CDR2: ENHRY and SYGVKD. This CDR3 has 11 amino acids. V lost 8 bases to trimming and J lost 0 bases, with 3 bases between them. In nucleotides, the CDR3 is TGTGCCATCGGGAGCACAGATACGCAGTATTTT. Protein sequence: CAIGSTDTQYF.

The rearrangement joins TRBV7-8 to TRBJ1-3, with D possibly TRBD1 on 5 matching bases. This CDR3 region has 16 residues. Germline V gene lookup returns CDR1 SGHVS and CDR2 FQNEAQ. V was pared by 1 base and J by 2 bases, with 12 bases between. The CDR3 loop reads CASSLDRWGTGNTIYF. The CDR3 DNA reads TGTGCCAGCAGCTTAGACAGGTGGGGGACTGGAAACACCATATATTTT.

The chain has TRBV6-5 and TRBJ2-7; tentative D call: TRBD2 (6 bases). CDR3 length: 14 residues. The germline CDR1 and CDR2 sequences are MNHEY and SVGAGI. The germline V and J ends were trimmed by 6 bases and 0 bases, with 12 bases remaining between them. For the CDR3, the DNA is TGTGCCAGCAGCCGTAGCGGTAGCTCCTACGAGCAGTACTTC. Its translation: CASSRSGSSYEQYF.

The chain has TRBV6-5 and TRBJ2-4; maybe TRBD1 (5 bases). Trimming took 7 bases from V and 6 from J, leaving 13 bases between them. This CDR3 spans 13 amino acids. Germline V gene sequence: CDR1 MNHEY, CDR2 SVGAGI. CDR3 bases: TGTGCCAGCAAAGAGGACAATTCAAACATTCAGTACTTC. Translating it yields CASKEDNSNIQYF.

The gene calls are TRBV18 and TRBJ2-7; TRBD1 aligns across 7 bases. The J segment lost 2 bases and the V segment lost 8 bases, leaving 3 bases of the junction unmatched. This CDR3 contains 12 residues. The germline V gene has CDR1 KGHSH and CDR2 LQKENI. CDR3 residues: CASRTGPYEQYF. Written as DNA, the CDR3 is TGTGCCAGCCGGACAGGACCCTACGAGCAGTACTTC.